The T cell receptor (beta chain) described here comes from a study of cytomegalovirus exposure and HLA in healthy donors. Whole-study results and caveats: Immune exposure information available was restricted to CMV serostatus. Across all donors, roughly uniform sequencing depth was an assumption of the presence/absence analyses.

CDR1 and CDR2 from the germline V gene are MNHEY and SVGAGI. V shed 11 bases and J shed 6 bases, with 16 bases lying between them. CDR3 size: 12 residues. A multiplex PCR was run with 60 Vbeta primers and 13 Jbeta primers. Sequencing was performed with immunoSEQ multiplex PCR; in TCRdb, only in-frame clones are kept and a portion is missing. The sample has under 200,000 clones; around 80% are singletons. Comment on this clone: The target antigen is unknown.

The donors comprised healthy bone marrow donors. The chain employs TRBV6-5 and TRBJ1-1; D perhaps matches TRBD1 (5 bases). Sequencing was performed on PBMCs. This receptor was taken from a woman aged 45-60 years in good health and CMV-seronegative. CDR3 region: CAFNGGTPEAFF. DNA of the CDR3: TGTGCCTTTAACGGGGGGACTCCTGAAGCTTTCTTT.